This T cell receptor beta chain came from a study of shared clonotypes between healthy human individuals. Study information: Per donor, CD8 memory used one plate, CD8 naive used two, CD4 memory used three and CD4 naive used three.

Here immunoSEQ multiplex PCR was the method, and the copy in TCRdb shows in-frame clones only, minus some. The profile shows 1 million to 1.2 million clones, around 77% of them singletons. This clone was seen only once. The CDR3 is made up of 16 amino acids. The germline CDR1 and CDR2 sequences are LGHNA and YNFKEQ. The V segment lost 1 base and the J segment 5 bases; nucleotides outside the gene matches: 6. The sequence was collected from a man between 18 and 35 years old in good health. Some clones in this sample may be carry-over from other donors' samples. The sequenced sample was memory CD4+ T cells from PBMCs. Subset indicated: CD45RA-negative fraction. This chain links TRBV4-2 with TRBJ2-3; TRBD2 matches 10 bases. In nucleotides, the CDR3 is TGTGCCAGCAGCCAAGTCCCTAGCGGGAGCTTAGATACGCAGTATTTT. Its protein product is CASSQVPSGSLDTQYF.